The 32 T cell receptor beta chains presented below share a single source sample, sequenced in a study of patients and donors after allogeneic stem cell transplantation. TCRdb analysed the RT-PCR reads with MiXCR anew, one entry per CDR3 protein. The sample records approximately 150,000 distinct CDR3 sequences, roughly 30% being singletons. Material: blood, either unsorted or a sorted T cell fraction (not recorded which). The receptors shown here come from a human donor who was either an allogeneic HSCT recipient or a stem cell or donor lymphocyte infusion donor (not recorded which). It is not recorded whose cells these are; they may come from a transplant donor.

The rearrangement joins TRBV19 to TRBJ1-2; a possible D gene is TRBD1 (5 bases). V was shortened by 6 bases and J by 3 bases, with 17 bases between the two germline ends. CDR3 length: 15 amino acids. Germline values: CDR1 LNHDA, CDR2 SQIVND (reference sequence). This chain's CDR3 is CASRRGRESHYGYTF. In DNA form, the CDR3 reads TGTGCCAGTAGGCGTGGCAGGGAAAGTCACTATGGCTACACCTTC.

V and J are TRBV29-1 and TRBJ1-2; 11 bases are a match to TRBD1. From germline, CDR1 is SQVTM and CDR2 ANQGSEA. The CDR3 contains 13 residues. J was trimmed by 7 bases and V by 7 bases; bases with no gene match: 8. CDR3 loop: CSGTGTGGGGYTF. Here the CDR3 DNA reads TGCAGCGGTACCGGGACAGGGGGTGGTGGCTACACCTTC.

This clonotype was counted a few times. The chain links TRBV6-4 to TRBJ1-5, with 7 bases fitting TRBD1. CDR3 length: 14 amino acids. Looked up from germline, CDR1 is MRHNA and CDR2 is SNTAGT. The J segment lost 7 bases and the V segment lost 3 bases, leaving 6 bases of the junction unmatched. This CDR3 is CASSEGGGSQPQHF. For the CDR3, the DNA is TGTGCCAGCAGTGAGGGAGGGGGCTCCCAGCCCCAGCATTTT.

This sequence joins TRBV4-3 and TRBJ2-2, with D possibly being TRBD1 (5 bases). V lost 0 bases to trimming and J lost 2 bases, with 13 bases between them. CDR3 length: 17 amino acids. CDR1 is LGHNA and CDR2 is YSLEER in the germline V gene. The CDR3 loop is CASSQEAGRLNTGELFF. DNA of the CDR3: TGCGCCAGCAGCCAAGAAGCAGGGCGTCTTAACACCGGGGAGCTGTTTTTT.

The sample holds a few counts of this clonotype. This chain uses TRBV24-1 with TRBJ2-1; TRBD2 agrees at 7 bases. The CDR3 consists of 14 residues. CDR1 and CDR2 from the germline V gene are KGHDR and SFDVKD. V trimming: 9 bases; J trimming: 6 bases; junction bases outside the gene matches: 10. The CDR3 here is CATGGTTDSNEQFF. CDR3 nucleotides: TGTGCCACCGGAGGGACTACTGATAGCAATGAGCAGTTCTTC.

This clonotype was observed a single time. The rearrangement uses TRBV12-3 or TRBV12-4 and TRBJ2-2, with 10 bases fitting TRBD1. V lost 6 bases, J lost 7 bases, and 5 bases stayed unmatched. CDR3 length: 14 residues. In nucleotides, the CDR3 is TGTGCCAGCAGCACGACAGGGGGCATCGGGGAGCTGTTTTTT. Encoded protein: CASSTTGGIGELFF.

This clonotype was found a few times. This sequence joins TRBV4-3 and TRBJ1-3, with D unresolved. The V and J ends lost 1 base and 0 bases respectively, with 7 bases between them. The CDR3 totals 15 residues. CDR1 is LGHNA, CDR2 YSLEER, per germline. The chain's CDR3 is CASSQAGSSGNTIYF. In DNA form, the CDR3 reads TGCGCCAGCAGCCAAGCTGGAAGCTCTGGAAACACCATATATTTT.

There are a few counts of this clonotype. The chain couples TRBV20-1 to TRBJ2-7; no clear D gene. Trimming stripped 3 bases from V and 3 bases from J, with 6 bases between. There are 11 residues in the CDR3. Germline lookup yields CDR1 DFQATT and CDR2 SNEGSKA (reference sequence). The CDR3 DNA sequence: TGCAGTGCTAGGCGGAACTACGAGCAGTACTTC. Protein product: CSARRNYEQYF.

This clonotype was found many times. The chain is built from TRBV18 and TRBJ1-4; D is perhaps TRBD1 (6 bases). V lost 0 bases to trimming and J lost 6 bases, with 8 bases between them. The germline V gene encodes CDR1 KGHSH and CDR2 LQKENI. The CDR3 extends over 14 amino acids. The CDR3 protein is CASSPPPGDEKLFF. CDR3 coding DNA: TGTGCCAGCTCACCACCGCCAGGGGATGAAAAACTGTTTTTT.

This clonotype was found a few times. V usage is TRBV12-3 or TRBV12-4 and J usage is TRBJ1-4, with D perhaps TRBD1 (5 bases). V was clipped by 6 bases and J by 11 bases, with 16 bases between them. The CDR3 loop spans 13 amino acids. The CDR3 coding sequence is TGTGCCAGCAGCGGGGACGGTGGACTTAAACTGTTTTTT. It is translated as CASSGDGGLKLFF.

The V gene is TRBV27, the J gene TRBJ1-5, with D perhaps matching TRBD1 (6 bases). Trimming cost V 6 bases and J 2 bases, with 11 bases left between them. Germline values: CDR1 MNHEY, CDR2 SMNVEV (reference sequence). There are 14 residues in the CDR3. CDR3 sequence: CASREGVGNQPQHF. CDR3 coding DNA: TGTGCCAGCAGAGAGGGGGTCGGCAATCAGCCCCAGCATTTT.

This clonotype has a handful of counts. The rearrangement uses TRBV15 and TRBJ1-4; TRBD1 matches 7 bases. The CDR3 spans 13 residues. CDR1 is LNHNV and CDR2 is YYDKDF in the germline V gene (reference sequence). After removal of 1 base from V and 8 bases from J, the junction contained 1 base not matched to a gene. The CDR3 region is CATSRGGGEKLFF. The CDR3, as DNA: TGTGCCACCAGCAGAGGAGGGGGCGAAAAACTGTTTTTT.

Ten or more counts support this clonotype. The CDR3 protein is CASSSDRGTEAFF. DNA for the CDR3: TGTGCCAGCAGTTCGGACAGGGGCACTGAAGCTTTCTTT. The rearrangement uses TRBV6-2 or TRBV6-3 and TRBJ1-1; 9 nucleotides agree with TRBD1. The CDR3 runs to 13 residues. V shed 4 bases and J 4 bases; nucleotides not matched to a gene: 1. Germline CDR1 is MNHEY and CDR2 is SVGEGT.

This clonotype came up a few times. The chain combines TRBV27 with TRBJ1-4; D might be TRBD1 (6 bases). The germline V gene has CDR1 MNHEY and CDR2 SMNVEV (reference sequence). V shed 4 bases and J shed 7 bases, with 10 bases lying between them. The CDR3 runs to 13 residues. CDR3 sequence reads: CASSSNRVEKLFF. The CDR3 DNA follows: TGTGCCAGCAGTTCGAACAGGGTTGAAAAACTGTTTTTT.

In DNA form, the CDR3 reads TGCGCCAGCAGCTTGGGATACGGAGTCGGGACGTACGAGCAGTACTTC. This encodes CASSLGYGVGTYEQYF. The chain joins TRBV5-1 to TRBJ2-7; D could derive from TRBD1 or TRBD2 (5 bases each). CDR3 size: 16 residues. The germline V and J ends were trimmed by 0 bases and 4 bases, with 17 bases remaining between them. Germline V gene sequence: CDR1 SGHRS, CDR2 YFSETQ.

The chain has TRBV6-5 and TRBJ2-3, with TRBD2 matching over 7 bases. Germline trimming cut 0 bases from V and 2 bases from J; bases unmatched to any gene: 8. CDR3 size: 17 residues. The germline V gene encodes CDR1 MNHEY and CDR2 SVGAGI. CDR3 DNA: TGTGCCAGCAGTTACTCGCTAGCGGCCTTCGACACAGATACGCAGTATTTT. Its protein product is CASSYSLAAFDTDTQYF.

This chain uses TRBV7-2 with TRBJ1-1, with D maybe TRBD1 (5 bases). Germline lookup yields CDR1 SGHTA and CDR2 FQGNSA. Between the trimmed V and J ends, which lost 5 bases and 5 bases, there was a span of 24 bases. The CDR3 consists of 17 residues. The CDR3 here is CASSQKWHARGGTEAFF. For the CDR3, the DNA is TGTGCCAGCAGCCAAAAATGGCACGCCCGGGGGGGGACTGAAGCTTTCTTT.

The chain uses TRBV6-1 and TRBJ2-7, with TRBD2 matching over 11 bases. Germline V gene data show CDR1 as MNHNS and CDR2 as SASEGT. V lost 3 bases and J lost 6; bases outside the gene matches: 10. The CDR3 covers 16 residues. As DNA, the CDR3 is TGTGCCAGCAGTGATAGAACTAGCGGGGGCCCCTCCGAGCAGTACTTC. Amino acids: CASSDRTSGGPSEQYF.

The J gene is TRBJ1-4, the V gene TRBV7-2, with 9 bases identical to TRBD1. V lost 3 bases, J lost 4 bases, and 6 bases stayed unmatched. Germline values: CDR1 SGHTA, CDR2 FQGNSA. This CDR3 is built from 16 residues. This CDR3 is CASSFPGQGHNEKLFF. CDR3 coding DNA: TGTGCCAGCAGCTTTCCGGGACAGGGTCATAATGAAAAACTGTTTTTT.

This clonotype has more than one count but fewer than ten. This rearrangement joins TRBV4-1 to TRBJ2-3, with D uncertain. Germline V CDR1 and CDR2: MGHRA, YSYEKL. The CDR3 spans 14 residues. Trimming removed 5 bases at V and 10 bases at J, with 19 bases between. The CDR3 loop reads CASSLPGPSEAQYF. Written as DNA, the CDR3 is TGCGCCAGCAGCTTGCCCGGCCCCTCGGAAGCGCAGTATTTT.

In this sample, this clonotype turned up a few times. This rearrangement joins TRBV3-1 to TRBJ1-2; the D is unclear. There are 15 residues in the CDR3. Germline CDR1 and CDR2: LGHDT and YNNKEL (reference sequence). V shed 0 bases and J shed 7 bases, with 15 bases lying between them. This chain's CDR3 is CASSQDIGVGRGYTF. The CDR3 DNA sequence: TGTGCCAGCAGCCAAGATATCGGGGTTGGCCGTGGCTACACCTTC.

The CDR3 is CASSFRVSYEQYF. CDR3 sequence (DNA): TGTGCCAGCAGTTTCAGGGTTTCCTACGAGCAGTACTTC. The chain joins TRBV27 to TRBJ2-7; D perhaps matches TRBD1 (5 bases). CDR3 length equals 13 residues. Germline V CDR1 and CDR2: MNHEY, SMNVEV (reference sequence). Deletions cut 3 bases from V and 1 base from J, with 7 bases between.

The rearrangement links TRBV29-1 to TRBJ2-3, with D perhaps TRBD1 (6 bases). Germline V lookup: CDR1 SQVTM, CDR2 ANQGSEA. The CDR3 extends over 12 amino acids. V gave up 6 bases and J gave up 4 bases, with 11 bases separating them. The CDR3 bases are TGCAGCGTGAGCACAGGGTCAGATACGCAGTATTTT. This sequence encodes CSVSTGSDTQYF.

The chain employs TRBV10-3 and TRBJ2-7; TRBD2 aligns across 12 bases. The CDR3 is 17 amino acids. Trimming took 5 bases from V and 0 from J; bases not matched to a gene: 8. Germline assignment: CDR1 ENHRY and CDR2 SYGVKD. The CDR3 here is CAISPWTSGVSSYEQYF. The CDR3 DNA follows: TGTGCCATCAGTCCTTGGACTAGCGGGGTGAGCTCCTACGAGCAGTACTTC.

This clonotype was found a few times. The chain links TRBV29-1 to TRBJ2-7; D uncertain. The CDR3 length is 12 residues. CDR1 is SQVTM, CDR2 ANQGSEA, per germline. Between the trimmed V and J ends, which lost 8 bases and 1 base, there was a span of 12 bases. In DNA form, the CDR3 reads TGCAGCTACCGCTGGGGTTCCTACGAGCAGTACTTC. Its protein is CSYRWGSYEQYF.

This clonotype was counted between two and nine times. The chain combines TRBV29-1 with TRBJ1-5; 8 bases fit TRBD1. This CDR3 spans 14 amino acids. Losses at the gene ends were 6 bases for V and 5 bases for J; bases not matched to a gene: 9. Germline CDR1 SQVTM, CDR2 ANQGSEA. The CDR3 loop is CSVKQGVTDQPQHF. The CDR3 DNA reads TGCAGCGTCAAACAGGGGGTAACGGATCAGCCCCAGCATTTT.

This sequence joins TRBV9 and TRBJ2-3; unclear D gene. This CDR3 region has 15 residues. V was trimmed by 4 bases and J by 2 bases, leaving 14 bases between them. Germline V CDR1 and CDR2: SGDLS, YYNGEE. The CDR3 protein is CASSPVGDFTDTQYF. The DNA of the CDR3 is TGTGCCAGCAGCCCCGTAGGAGACTTCACAGATACGCAGTATTTT.

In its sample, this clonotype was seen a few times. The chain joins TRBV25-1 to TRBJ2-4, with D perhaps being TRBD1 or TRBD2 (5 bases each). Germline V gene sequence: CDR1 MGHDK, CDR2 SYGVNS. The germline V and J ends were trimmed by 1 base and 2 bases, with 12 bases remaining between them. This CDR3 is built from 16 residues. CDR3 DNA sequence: TGTGCCAGCAGTGAATCGTCGTGGGGACCCAAAAACATTCAGTACTTC. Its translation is CASSESSWGPKNIQYF. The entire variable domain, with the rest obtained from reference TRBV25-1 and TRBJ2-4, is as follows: EADIYQTPRYLVIGTGKKITLECSQTMGHDKMYWYQQDPGMELHLIHYSYGVNSTEKGDLSSESTVSRIRTEHFPLTLESARPSHTSQYLCASSESSWGPKNIQYFGAGTRLSVL.

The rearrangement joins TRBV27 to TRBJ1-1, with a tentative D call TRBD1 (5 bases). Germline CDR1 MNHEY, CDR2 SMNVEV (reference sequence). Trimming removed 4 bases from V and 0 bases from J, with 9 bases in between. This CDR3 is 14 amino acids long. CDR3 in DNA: TGTGCCAGCAGTTGGGACGGGTTGAACACTGAAGCTTTCTTT. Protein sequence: CASSWDGLNTEAFF.

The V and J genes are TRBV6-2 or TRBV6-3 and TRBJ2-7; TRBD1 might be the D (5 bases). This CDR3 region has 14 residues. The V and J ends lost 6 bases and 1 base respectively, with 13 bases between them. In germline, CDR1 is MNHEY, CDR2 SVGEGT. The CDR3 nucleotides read TGTGCCAGCAGCTGGGGCTTTACATCCTACGAGCAGTACTTC. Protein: CASSWGFTSYEQYF.

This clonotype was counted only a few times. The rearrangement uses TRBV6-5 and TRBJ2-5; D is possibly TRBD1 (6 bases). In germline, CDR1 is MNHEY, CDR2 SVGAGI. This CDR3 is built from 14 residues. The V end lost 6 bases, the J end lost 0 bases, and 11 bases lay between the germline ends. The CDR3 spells CASSPRTDQETQYF. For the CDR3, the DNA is TGTGCCAGCAGCCCTAGGACAGACCAAGAGACCCAGTACTTC.

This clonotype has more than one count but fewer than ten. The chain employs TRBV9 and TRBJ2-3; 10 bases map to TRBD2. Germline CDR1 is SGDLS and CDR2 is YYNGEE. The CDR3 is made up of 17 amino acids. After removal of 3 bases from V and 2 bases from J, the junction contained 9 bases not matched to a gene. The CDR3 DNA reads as TGTGCCAGCAGCGGGGCGGGACTAGCGTTTTACACAGATACGCAGTATTTT. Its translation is CASSGAGLAFYTDTQYF.